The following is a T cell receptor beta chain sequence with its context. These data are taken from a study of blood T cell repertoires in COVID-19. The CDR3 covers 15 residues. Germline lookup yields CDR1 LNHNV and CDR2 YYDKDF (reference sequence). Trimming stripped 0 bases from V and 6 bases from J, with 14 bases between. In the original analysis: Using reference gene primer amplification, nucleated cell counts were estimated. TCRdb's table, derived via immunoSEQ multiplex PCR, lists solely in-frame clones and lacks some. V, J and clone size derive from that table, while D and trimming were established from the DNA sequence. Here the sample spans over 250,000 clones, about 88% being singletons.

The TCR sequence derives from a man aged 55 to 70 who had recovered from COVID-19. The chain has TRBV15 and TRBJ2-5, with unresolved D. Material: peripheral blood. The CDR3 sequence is CATSRDLIVTKTQYF. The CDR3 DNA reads TGTGCCACCAGCAGAGATCTAATTGTGACAAAGACCCAGTACTTC.